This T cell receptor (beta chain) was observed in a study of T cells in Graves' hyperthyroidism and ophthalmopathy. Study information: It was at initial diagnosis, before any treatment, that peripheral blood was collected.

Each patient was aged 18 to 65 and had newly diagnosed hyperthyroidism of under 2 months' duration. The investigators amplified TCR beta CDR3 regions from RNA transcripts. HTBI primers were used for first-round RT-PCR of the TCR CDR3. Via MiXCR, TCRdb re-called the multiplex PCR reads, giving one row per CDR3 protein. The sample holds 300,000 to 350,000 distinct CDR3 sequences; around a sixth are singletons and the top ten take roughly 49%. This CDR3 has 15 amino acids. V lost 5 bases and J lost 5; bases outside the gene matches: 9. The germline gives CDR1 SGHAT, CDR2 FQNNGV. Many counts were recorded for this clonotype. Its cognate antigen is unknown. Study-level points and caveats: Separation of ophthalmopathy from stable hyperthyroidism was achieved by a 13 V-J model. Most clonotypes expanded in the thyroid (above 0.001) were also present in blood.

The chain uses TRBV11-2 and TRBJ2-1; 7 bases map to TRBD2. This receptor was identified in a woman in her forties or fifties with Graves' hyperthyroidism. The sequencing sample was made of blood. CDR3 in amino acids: CASSPIGGGHNEQFF. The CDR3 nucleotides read TGTGCCAGCAGCCCCATTGGGGGAGGGCACAATGAGCAGTTCTTC.